The 26 T cell receptor beta chains in this list originate from one sample, sequenced in a study of patients and donors after allogeneic stem cell transplantation. TCRdb re-called the RT-PCR reads through MiXCR, storing one row per CDR3 protein. This sample yields about a million distinct CDR3 sequences, of which around 17% are seen a single time; 6% belongs to the top ten. Sequencing was carried out using blood, either unsorted or a sorted T cell fraction (not recorded which). The receptors derive from a human donor who was either an allogeneic HSCT recipient or a stem cell or donor lymphocyte infusion donor (not recorded which). It is not recorded whose cells these are; they may come from a transplant donor.

This chain connects TRBV24-1 to TRBJ2-3; 12 nucleotides agree with TRBD2. The CDR3 contains 16 residues. J was trimmed by 2 bases and V by 6 bases; bases with no gene match: 5. Per germline, CDR1 KGHDR and CDR2 SFDVKD. In DNA form, the CDR3 reads TGTGCCACCAGTTCTACTAGCGGGGGGTACACAGATACGCAGTATTTT. It specifies CATSSTSGGYTDTQYF.

This clonotype was counted between two and nine times. The V gene is TRBV5-1, the J gene TRBJ2-7; possible D gene TRBD1, 6 bases. V lost 0 bases to trimming and J lost 2 bases, with 12 bases between them. This CDR3 comprises 15 residues. CDR1 is SGHRS and CDR2 is YFSETQ in the germline V gene. The CDR3 DNA sequence: TGCGCCAGCAGCTTGGACAGGGTAACTCCCTACGAGCAGTACTTC. Protein: CASSLDRVTPYEQYF. The whole variable domain, remainder taken from reference TRBV5-1 and TRBJ2-7, is KAGVTQTPRYLIKTRGQQVTLSCSPISGHRSVSWYQQTPGQGLQFLFEYFSETQRNKGNFPGRFSGRQFSNSRSEMNVSTLELGDSALYLCASSLDRVTPYEQYFGPGTRLTVT.

This chain joins TRBV4-2 and TRBJ2-7; perhaps TRBD2 as D (5 bases). V lost 4 bases, J lost 2 bases, and 18 bases lay in between. This CDR3 is built from 16 residues. Germline V lookup: CDR1 LGHNA, CDR2 YNFKEQ. The CDR3 reads CASSPEAGGSPYEQYF. The CDR3 nucleotides read TGTGCCAGCAGCCCCGAGGCGGGCGGGTCCCCCTACGAGCAGTACTTC.

Many counts were recorded for this clonotype. The chain links TRBV29-1 to TRBJ2-7; 10 nucleotides match TRBD2. Germline CDR1 is SQVTM and CDR2 is ANQGSEA. V shed 4 bases and J 3 bases; nucleotides not matched to a gene: 6. The CDR3 contains 14 residues. The CDR3 bases are TGCAGCGTTGTAGGATTAGCGGGAGGCTACGAGCAGTACTTC. Protein sequence: CSVVGLAGGYEQYF.

In this sample, this clonotype turned up many times. V is TRBV24-1 and J is TRBJ2-1; the D is unclear. Trimming shortened V by 6 bases and J by 0 bases, and 11 bases separated the two germline ends. Germline lookup yields CDR1 KGHDR and CDR2 SFDVKD. CDR3 length: 15 amino acids. The CDR3 coding sequence is TGTGCCACCAGTTCTGGTTCGGGCTCCTACAATGAGCAGTTCTTC. Its protein product is CATSSGSGSYNEQFF.

The CDR3 sequence: CASTRSRNTEAFF. CDR3 bases: TGTGCCAGCACCCGTTCAAGGAACACTGAAGCTTTCTTT. The rearrangement joins TRBV6-1 to TRBJ1-1, with D hard to call. Germline assignment: CDR1 MNHNS and CDR2 SASEGT. The CDR3 consists of 13 residues. The V end lost 7 bases, the J end lost 1 base, and 10 bases lay between the germline ends.

There are many counts of this clonotype. The CDR3 sequence is CASSSGSHQGYTF. The CDR3 bases are TGTGCCAGCAGTTCAGGGTCCCATCAGGGCTACACCTTC. V gene TRBV6-5 combines with J gene TRBJ1-2, with D perhaps matching TRBD1 (5 bases). CDR1 and CDR2 from the germline V gene are MNHEY and SVGAGI. The CDR3 is 13 amino acids. The V end was cut by 4 bases, the J end by 8 bases, with 14 bases between.

This clonotype has just a few counts. The chain carries TRBV4-3 and TRBJ2-5, with 10 bases lining up with TRBD2. The trim removed 3 bases at V and 3 bases at J, leaving 4 bases unmatched. Germline CDR1 LGHNA, CDR2 YSLEER. The CDR3 is 15 residues long. CDR3 sequence: CASSHSLAGKETQYF. CDR3 nucleotides: TGCGCCAGCAGCCATTCACTAGCGGGAAAAGAGACCCAGTACTTC.

The chain links TRBV5-1 to TRBJ1-1; possibly TRBD1 for D (5 bases). CDR1 and CDR2 (germline): SGHRS, YFSETQ. Deletions cut 5 bases from V and 4 bases from J, with 15 bases between. The CDR3 runs 14 residues. CDR3 nucleotide sequence: TGCGCCAGCAGACTCTTGACGGGGGGCACTGAAGCTTTCTTT. Encoded protein: CASRLLTGGTEAFF.

This clonotype has only a few counts. The genes are TRBV10-3 and TRBJ1-1, with 8 bases identical to TRBD1. Trimming removed 6 bases from V and 4 bases from J; junction bases left unmatched: 13. This CDR3 has 16 residues. Per germline, CDR1 ENHRY and CDR2 SYGVKD. The CDR3 bases are TGTGCCATCAGGGAAGGACAGGGCCAAGCGAGCACTGAAGCTTTCTTT. Amino acids: CAIREGQGQASTEAFF.

This chain connects TRBV5-1 to TRBJ2-7; D unresolved. Germline CDR1 reads SGHRS; CDR2 reads YFSETQ. The CDR3 is 14 amino acids. V lost 0 bases to trimming and J lost 2 bases, with 9 bases between them. CDR3 in amino acids: CASSLDPSAYEQYF. DNA of the CDR3: TGCGCCAGCAGCTTGGACCCATCTGCCTACGAGCAGTACTTC.

This clonotype was recorded a few times. The chain recombines TRBV9 with TRBJ2-1, with D perhaps given as TRBD1 or TRBD2 (5 bases each). The germline CDR1 and CDR2 sequences are SGDLS and YYNGEE. CDR3 size: 15 residues. V shed 0 bases and J shed 2 bases, with 9 bases lying between them. CDR3 loop: CASSVVGTPYNEQFF. DNA of the CDR3: TGTGCCAGCAGCGTAGTAGGGACCCCCTACAATGAGCAGTTCTTC.

This clonotype turned up a few times. This chain connects TRBV7-9 to TRBJ2-2; a weak D match, TRBD2 (7 bases). Germline V CDR1 and CDR2: SEHNR, FQNEAQ (reference sequence). CDR3 length: 16 amino acids. V was cut by 7 bases and J by 4 bases, with 19 bases left in between. The CDR3 spells CASKKGGGSGTGELFF. In DNA, the CDR3 is TGTGCCAGCAAAAAAGGGGGGGGAAGCGGCACCGGGGAGCTGTTTTTT.

This clonotype occurred a few times. The rearrangement uses TRBV11-2 and TRBJ2-1; 12 bases fit TRBD1. The J segment lost 4 bases and the V segment lost 10 bases, leaving 8 bases of the junction unmatched. The germline V gene has CDR1 SGHAT and CDR2 FQNNGV. This CDR3 comprises 15 residues. This chain's CDR3 is CATNGDRGLYNEQFF. DNA for the CDR3: TGTGCCACCAATGGGGACAGGGGGCTTTACAATGAGCAGTTCTTC.

The chain joins TRBV7-7 to TRBJ2-2, with 13 bases aligning to TRBD2. The V and J ends lost 4 bases and 4 bases, in that order; junction bases with no gene match: 9. The germline V gene encodes CDR1 SSHAT and CDR2 FNYEAQ (reference sequence). The CDR3 consists of 18 residues. CDR3 in DNA: TGTGCCAGCAGCTCCCGACTAGCGGGAGGTAGTGGCACCGGGGAGCTGTTTTTT. Translation: CASSSRLAGGSGTGELFF. The full variable domain, with the rest looked up from reference TRBV7-7 and TRBJ2-2, is GAGVSQSPRYKVTKRGQDVTLRCDPISSHATLYWYQQALGQGPEFLTYFNYEAQPDKSGLPSDRFSAERPEGSISTLTIQRTEQRDSAMYRCASSSRLAGGSGTGELFFGEGSRLTVL.

This clonotype was seen only once. This rearrangement joins TRBV30 to TRBJ1-2; TRBD1 is a possible D gene (6 bases). V gave up 5 bases and J gave up 4 bases, with 11 bases separating them. This CDR3 has 12 amino acids. Germline CDR1 reads GTSNPN; CDR2 reads SVGIG (reference sequence). CDR3 sequence (DNA): TGTGCCTGGGTACAGGGAACCTATGGCTACACCTTC. Translated: CAWVQGTYGYTF. The whole variable domain, filled in from reference TRBV30 and TRBJ1-2, reads SQTIHQWPATLVQPVGSPLSLECTVEGTSNPNLYWYRQAAGRGLQLLFYSVGIGQISSEVPQNLSASRPQDRQFILSSKKLLLSDSGFYLCAWVQGTYGYTFGSGTRLTVV.

The rearrangement links TRBV28 to TRBJ2-1, with D uncertain. Germline V CDR1 and CDR2: MDHEN, SYDVKM. V was clipped by 2 bases and J by 8 bases, with 16 bases between them. The CDR3 spans 15 residues. The CDR3 sequence: CASSLLVGSHYEQFF. The CDR3, as DNA: TGTGCCAGCAGTTTACTTGTAGGGTCTCACTATGAGCAGTTCTTC.

V usage is TRBV27 and J usage is TRBJ1-1; the match to TRBD1 covers 9 bases. The germline V gene has CDR1 MNHEY and CDR2 SMNVEV (reference sequence). The CDR3 has 16 residues. V dropped 3 bases and J dropped 3; count of bases not matched to a gene: 8. DNA for the CDR3: TGTGCCAGCAGTTTCGGAGGGGACAGGGTCGACACTGAAGCTTTCTTT. It translates to CASSFGGDRVDTEAFF.

The CDR3 coding sequence is TGTGCCAGCAGGGAATATGATTATAGCAATCAGCCCCAGCATTTT. Translated, it gives CASREYDYSNQPQHF. The chain couples TRBV2 to TRBJ1-5, with no clear D. The CDR3 has 15 residues. V was clipped by 6 bases and J by 0 bases, with 12 bases between them. Per the germline V gene, CDR1 is SNHLY and CDR2 is FYNNEI.

At least ten counts were recorded for this clonotype. Written as DNA, the CDR3 is TGCGCCAGCAGCCTGAAAGGGACAGGGGAGCAAGAGACCCAGTACTTC. Its protein is CASSLKGTGEQETQYF. V and J are TRBV5-1 and TRBJ2-5; 10 bases are shared with TRBD1. The CDR3 runs 16 residues. J lost 2 bases, V lost 4 bases, and 8 bases had no gene match. Germline V lookup: CDR1 SGHRS, CDR2 YFSETQ.

The rearrangement joins TRBV12-3 or TRBV12-4 to TRBJ2-2; 9 nucleotides line up with TRBD1. This CDR3 comprises 16 residues. The junction had 7 bases not matched to a gene; V was cut back by 5 bases and J by 3 bases. The CDR3 nucleotides read TGTGCCAGCAGTCCGGAACAGGGGGCGTACACCGGGGAGCTGTTTTTT. Its translation: CASSPEQGAYTGELFF.

This clonotype appeared a few times. A junction boundary mismatches the germline segment, possibly from a read error. The CDR3: CAISEERGTAIRDF. In nucleotides, the CDR3 is TGTGCCATCAGTGAGGAGCGGGGGACAGCCATTCGAGACTTC. The genes are TRBV10-3 and TRBJ2-7; D perhaps matches TRBD2 (8 bases). CDR1 and CDR2 from the germline V gene are ENHRY and SYGVKD. The CDR3 is 14 amino acids.

This clonotype was counted between two and nine times. The chain employs TRBV20-1 and TRBJ2-5; 11 positions match TRBD2. The CDR3 extends over 14 amino acids. The trim removed 7 bases at V and 2 bases at J, leaving 6 bases unmatched. CDR1 is DFQATT and CDR2 is SNEGSKA in the germline V gene (reference sequence). The chain's CDR3 is CSVVAGGNQETQYF. The CDR3 nucleotides are TGCAGTGTGGTAGCGGGGGGGAATCAAGAGACCCAGTACTTC.

This clonotype has more than one count but fewer than ten. The rearrangement uses TRBV2 and TRBJ1-3; D is undetermined. The V end lost 3 bases, the J end lost 9 bases, and 15 bases lay between the germline ends. Germline V CDR1 and CDR2: SNHLY, FYNNEI. This CDR3 has 14 amino acids. The CDR3 region is CASSDVGLGSTIYF. For the CDR3, the DNA is TGTGCCAGCAGTGATGTCGGGCTGGGGAGCACCATATATTTT.

There are a few counts of this clonotype. The chain joins TRBV30 to TRBJ2-3; D may match TRBD1 or TRBD2 (5 bases each). Deletions cut 4 bases from V and 14 bases from J, with 19 bases between. Germline values: CDR1 GTSNPN, CDR2 SVGIG (reference sequence). The CDR3 loop spans 12 amino acids. CDR3: CAWTPRKGGGYF. The CDR3 region has the DNA TGTGCCTGGACTCCACGCAAGGGTGGGGGGTATTTT.

The chain uses TRBV19 and TRBJ2-1, with a possible D match to TRBD2 (6 bases). Trimming removed 6 bases at V and 5 bases at J, with 8 bases between. This CDR3 is built from 12 residues. The germline CDR1 and CDR2 sequences are LNHDA and SQIVND (reference sequence). The CDR3 DNA reads as TGTGCCAGTAGGGACTACCACAATGAGCAGTTCTTC. This translates into CASRDYHNEQFF.